This T cell receptor (beta chain) was identified during a study of shared T cell receptors in the human thymus. Here immunoSEQ multiplex PCR was the method, and the copy in TCRdb shows in-frame clones only, minus some. The table lists around 730,000 clones, approximately 83% of them singletons. These data were also filed under a second study, of human thymus T cells. That publication notes: Thymus was obtained from resections taken during corrective heart surgery. Related work found strong thymic repertoire overlap between unrelated individuals.

This receptor was taken from a girl in the first two years of life with a congenital heart defect. The specimen sequenced was thymocytes.

CDR3: CASSLARQSGYTF. For the CDR3, the DNA is TGTGCCAGCAGCTTAGCGAGACAGTCTGGCTACACCTTC. This chain links TRBV7-9 with TRBJ1-2; D might be TRBD1 (5 bases). The CDR3 is 13 residues long. V dropped 0 bases and J dropped 7 bases, with 9 bases sitting between them. The germline V gene has CDR1 SEHNR and CDR2 FQNEAQ (reference sequence). The full variable domain, rest sourced from reference TRBV7-9 and TRBJ1-2, is DTGVSQNPRHKITKRGQNVTFRCDPISEHNRLYWYRQTLGQGPEFLTYFQNEAQLEKSRLLSDRFSAERPKGSFSTLEIQRTEQGDSAMYLCASSLARQSGYTFGSGTRLTVV.